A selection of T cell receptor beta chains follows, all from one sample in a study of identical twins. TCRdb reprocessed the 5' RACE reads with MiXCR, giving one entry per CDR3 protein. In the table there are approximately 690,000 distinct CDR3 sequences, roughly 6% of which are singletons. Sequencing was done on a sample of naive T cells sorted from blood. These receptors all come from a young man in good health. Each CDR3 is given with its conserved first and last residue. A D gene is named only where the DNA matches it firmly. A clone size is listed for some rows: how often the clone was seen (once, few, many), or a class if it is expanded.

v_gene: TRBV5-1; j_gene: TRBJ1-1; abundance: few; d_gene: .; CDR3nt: TGCGCCAGCAGCTTGGATTTTGGGGGGCGCAGGTCCACTGAAGCTTTCTTT; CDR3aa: CASSLDFGGRRSTEAFF
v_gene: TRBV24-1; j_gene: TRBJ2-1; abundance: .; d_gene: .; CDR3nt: TGTGCCACCAGTGATTGGTCAGTCTCCTACAATGAGCAGTTCTTC; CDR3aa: CATSDWSVSYNEQFF
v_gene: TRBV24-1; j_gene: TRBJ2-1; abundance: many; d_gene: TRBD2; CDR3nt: TGTGCCACCAGTGATTTCACCCTAGCGGGAGGCTACCACAATGAGCAGTTCTTC; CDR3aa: CATSDFTLAGGYHNEQFF
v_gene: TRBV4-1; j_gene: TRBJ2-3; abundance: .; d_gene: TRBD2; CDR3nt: TGCGCCAGCAGCCAAGCACCGGGACTAGAGGGAGAAGATACGCAGTATTTT; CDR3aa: CASSQAPGLEGEDTQYF
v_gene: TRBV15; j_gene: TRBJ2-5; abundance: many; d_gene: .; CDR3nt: TGTGCCACCGCTTTGGGACGCCTCCAAGAGACCCAGTACTTC; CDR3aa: CATALGRLQETQYF
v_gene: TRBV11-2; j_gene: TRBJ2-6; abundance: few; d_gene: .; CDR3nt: TGTGCCAGCAACGATCCGGGGGGCGCTGGGGCCAACGTCCTGACTTTC; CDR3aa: CASNDPGGAGANVLTF
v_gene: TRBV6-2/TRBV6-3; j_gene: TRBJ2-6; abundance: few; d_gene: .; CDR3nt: TGTGCCAGCAGTAAACCGCTCTCTGGGGCCAACGTCCTGACTTTC; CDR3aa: CASSKPLSGANVLTF
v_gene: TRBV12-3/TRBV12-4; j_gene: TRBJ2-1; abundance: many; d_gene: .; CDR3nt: TGTGCCAGCAGTTTAAGGGCGAGCTCCTACAATGAGCAGTTCTTC; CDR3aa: CASSLRASSYNEQFF
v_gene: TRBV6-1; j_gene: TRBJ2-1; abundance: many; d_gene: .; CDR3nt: TGTGCCAGCAGCCACGAGGGCCTAGGGGTCAATGAGCAGTTCTTC; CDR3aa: CASSHEGLGVNEQFF
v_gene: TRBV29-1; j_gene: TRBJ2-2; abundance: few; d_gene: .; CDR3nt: TGCAGCGCTCGGACAGGGAGGGACGGGGAGCTGTTTTTT; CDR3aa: CSARTGRDGELFF
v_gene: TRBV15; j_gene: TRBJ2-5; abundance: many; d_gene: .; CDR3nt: TGTGCCACCAGCAGATGGAACGAACAAGAGACCCAGTACTTC; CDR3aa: CATSRWNEQETQYF
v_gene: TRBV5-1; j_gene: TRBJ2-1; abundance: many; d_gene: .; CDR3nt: TGCGCCAGCAGCTTGGAGGGCAGGGCCCCCTACAATGAGCAGTTCTTC; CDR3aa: CASSLEGRAPYNEQFF
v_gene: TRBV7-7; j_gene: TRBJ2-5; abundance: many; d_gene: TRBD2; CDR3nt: TGTGCCAGCAGCCCCCGGACTAGCGCCTACCAAGAGACCCAGTACTTC; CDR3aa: CASSPRTSAYQETQYF
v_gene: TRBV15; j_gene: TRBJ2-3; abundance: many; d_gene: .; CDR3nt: TGTGCCACCAGCAGAGATTTAGCGGCGGGATCGAACACAGATACGCAGTATTTT; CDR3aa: CATSRDLAAGSNTDTQYF
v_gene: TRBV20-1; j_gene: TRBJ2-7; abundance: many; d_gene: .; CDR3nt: TGCAGTGCAACCATTTCGAACTCCTACGAGCAGTACTTC; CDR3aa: CSATISNSYEQYF
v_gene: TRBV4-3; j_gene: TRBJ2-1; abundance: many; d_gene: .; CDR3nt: TGCGCCAGCAGCCAAGAGGTCGGGAGAAGTGAGCAGTTCTTC; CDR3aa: CASSQEVGRSEQFF
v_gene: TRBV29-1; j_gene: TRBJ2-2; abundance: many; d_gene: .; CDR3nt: TGCAGCGTTGTTGGGCTGAAGAACACCGGGGAGCTGTTTTTT; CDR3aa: CSVVGLKNTGELFF
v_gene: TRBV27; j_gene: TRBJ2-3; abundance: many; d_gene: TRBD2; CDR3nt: TGTGCCAGCAGGCTAGCGGGACACACAGATACGCAGTATTTT; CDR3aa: CASRLAGHTDTQYF
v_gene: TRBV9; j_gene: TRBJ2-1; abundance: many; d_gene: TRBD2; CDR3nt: TGTGCCAGCAGCGTAGTAGCGGGGAGCTCCTACAATGAGCAGTTCTTC; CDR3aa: CASSVVAGSSYNEQFF
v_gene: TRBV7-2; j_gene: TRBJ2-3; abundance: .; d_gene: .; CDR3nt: TGTGCCAGCAGCTCAGTAGTGGGGGGGCCCTCCACAGATACGCAGTATTTT; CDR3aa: CASSSVVGGPSTDTQYF
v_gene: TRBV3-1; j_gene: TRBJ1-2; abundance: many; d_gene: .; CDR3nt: TGTGCCAGCAGCCTTTTCGGGGGGCTCTCTGGCTACACCTTC; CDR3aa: CASSLFGGLSGYTF
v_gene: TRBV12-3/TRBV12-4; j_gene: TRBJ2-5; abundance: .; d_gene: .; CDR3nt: TGTGCCAGCAGCTCCACCAAAATGGGAGAGACCCAGTGCTTC; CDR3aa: CASSSTKMGETQCF
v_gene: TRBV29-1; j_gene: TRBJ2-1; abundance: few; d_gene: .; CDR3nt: TGCAGCGTTGACGAGGGTGGGAACAATGAGCAGTTCTTC; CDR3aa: CSVDEGGNNEQFF
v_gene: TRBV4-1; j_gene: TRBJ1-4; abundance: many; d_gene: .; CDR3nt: TGCGCCAGCAGCCAAGGAGTAGGAGGGTGGCTGTTTTTT; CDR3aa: CASSQGVGGWLFF
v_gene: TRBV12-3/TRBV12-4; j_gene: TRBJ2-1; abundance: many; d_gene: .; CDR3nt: TGTGCCAGCAGTTTACAAAGTGGGGGGACAAAGTTCTTC; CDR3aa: CASSLQSGGTKFF
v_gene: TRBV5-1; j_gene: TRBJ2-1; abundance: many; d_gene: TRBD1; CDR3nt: TGCGCCAGCACCTTTTGGGACAGGGGGTACAATGAGCAGTTCTTC; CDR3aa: CASTFWDRGYNEQFF
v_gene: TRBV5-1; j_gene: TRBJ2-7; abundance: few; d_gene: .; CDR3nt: TGCGCCAGCAGCACCACCGGCGAGACCTACGAGCAGTACTTC; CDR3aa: CASSTTGETYEQYF
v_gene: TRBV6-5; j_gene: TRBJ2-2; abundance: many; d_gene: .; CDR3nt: TGTGCCAGCAGTTACTCTGAATTTGGGTATCGCACCGGGGAGCTGTTTTTT; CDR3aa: CASSYSEFGYRTGELFF
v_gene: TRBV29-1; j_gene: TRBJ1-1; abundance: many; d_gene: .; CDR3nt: TGCAGCGTTGTGGTGGGCAGCGCGAACACTGAAGCTTTCTTT; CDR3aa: CSVVVGSANTEAFF
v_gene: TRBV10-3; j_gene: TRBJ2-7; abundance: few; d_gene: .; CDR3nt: TGTGCCATCAGTGAGACCAGGGGCGAGCAGTACTTC; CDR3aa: CAISETRGEQYF
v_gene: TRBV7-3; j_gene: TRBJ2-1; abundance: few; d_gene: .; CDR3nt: TGTGCCAGCAGCTTTCAGGGTCGGGACAATGAGCAGTTCTTC; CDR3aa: CASSFQGRDNEQFF
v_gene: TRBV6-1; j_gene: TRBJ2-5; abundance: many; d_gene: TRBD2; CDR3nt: TGCCAAGAAGCGGGAATGTACCAAGAGACCCAGTACTTC; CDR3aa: CQEAGMYQETQYF
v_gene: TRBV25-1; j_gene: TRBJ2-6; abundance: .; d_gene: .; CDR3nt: TGTGCCAGCAGTGAACAAGCTCCCGGGAGGGCCAACGTCCTGACTTTC; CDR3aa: CASSEQAPGRANVLTF
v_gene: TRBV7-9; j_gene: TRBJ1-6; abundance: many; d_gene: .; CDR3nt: TGTGCCAGCAGCCGACAATGGTGGCGGTCATATTCACCCCTCCACTTT; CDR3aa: CASSRQWWRSYSPLHF
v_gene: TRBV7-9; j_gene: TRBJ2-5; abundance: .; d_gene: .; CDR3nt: TGTGCCTGGCGCCTCCAAGAGACCCAGTACTTC; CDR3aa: CAWRLQETQYF
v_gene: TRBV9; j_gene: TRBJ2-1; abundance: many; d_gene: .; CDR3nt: TGTGCCAGCAGCCCGCGCTTAGCCCCCAATGAGCAGTTCTTC; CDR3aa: CASSPRLAPNEQFF
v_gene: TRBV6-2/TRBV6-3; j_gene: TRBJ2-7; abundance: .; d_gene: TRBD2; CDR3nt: TGTGCCAGCAGTTACCTTAGCGGGGATTACGAGCAGTACTTC; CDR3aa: CASSYLSGDYEQYF
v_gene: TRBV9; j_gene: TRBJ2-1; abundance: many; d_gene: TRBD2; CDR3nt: TGTGCCAGCAGCGTAGCGGGGACTAGCGGGAGTTACAATGAGCAGTTCTTC; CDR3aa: CASSVAGTSGSYNEQFF
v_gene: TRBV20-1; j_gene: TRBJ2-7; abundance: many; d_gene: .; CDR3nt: TGCAGTGCTGCCGGGACTCCCAACCCCTACGAGCAGTACTTC; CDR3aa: CSAAGTPNPYEQYF
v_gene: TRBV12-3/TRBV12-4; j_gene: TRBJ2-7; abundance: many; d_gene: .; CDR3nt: TGTGCCAGCACCAGGAATTGGAGGGGCGATAACTACGAGCAGTACTTC; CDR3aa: CASTRNWRGDNYEQYF
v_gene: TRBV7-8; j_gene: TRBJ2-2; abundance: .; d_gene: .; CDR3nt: TGTGCCAGCAGCTTAGAGACGGGAGTTGTCACCGGGGAGCTGTTTTTT; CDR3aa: CASSLETGVVTGELFF
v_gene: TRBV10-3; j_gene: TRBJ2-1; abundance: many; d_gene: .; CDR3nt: TGTGCCATCAGTGAGGGACAGTATGAGCAGTTCTTC; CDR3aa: CAISEGQYEQFF
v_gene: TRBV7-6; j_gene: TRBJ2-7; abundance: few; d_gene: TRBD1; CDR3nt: TGTGCCAGCAGCCGACAGGGGGCACACGAGCAGTACTTC; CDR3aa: CASSRQGAHEQYF
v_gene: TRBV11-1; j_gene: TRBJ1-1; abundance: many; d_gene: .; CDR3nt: TGTGCCAGCAGCTTACGGAGCAGTGAAGCTTTCTTT; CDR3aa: CASSLRSSEAFF
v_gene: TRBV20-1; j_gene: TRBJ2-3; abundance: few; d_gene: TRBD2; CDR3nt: TGCAGTGCTAGAGTCCTAGCGGAGGGGGATACGCAGTATTTT; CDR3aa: CSARVLAEGDTQYF
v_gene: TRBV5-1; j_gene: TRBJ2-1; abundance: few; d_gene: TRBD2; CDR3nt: TGCGCCAGCAGCTTGGTTGGTAGCGGGAGTATCAATGAGCAGTTCTTC; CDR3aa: CASSLVGSGSINEQFF
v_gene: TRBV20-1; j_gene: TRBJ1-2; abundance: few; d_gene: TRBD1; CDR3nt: TGCAGTGCTGAAGACAGGGTAGTCAGTGGCTACACCTTC; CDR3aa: CSAEDRVVSGYTF